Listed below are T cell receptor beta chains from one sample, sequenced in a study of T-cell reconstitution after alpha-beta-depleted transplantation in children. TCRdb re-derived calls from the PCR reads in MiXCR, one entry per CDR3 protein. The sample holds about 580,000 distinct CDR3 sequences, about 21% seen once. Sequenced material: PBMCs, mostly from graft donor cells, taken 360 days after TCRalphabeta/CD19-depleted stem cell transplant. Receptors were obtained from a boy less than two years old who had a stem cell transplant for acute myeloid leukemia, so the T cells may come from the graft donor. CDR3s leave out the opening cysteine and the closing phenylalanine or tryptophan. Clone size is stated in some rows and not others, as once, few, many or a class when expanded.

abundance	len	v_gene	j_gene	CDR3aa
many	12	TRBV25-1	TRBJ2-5	ASSEVASEETQY
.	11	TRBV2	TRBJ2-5	ARGKGARETQY
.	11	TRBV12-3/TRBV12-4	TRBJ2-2	ASSLGFGGELF
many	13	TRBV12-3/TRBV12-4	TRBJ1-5	ASSSGQLSNQPQH
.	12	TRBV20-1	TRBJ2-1	SAIASGGHNEQF
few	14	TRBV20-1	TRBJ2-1	SARDFRLAGKNEQF
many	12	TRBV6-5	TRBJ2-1	ASRTSGSYNEQF
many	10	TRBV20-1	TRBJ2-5	SAEGPGETQY
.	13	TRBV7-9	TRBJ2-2	ASSLGIPNEGVLF
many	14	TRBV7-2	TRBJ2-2	ASSVTSGGAVGELF
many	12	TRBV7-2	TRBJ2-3	ASSLRGDTDTQY
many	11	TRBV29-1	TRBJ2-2	SAGTYITGELF
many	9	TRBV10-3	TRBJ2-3	AISVGDTQY
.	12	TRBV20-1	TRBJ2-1	SARGLGGYNEQF
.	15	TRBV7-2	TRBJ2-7	ASSFRRAGGRLYEQY
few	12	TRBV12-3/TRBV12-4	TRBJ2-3	ASSPGGGHDTQY
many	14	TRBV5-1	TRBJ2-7	ASSLDFGQTFYEQY
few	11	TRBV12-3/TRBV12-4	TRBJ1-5	ASSDSNNQPQH
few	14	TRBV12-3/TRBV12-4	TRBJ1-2	ASSFIITGGPYGYT
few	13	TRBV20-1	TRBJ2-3	SARIPAGGLFTQY
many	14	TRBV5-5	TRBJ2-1	ASSSPRGTKSNEQF
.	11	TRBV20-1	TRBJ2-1	SAPSALRAEQF
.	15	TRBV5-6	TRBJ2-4	ASSSTRDRVTKNIQY
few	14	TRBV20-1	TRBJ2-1	SATTPSTWDYNEQF
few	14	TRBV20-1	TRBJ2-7	SAREEGGRGRYEQY
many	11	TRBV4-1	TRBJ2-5	ASSQWQGETQY
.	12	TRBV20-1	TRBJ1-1	SARGTLLNTEAF
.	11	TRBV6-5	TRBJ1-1	ASSSFRNTEAF
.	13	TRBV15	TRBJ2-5	ATSRAPVGSGTQY
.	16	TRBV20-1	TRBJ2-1	SASKRLLADPFYNEQF
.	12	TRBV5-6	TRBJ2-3	ASSPTGVTDTQY
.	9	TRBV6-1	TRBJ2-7	ASLTGDREY
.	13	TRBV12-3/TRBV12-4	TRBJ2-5	ASSRSSGIQETQY
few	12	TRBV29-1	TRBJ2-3	SVYPGAIINTQY
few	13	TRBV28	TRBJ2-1	ASSLRRGGLNEQF
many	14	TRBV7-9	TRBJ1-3	ASSLQTGVSGNTIY
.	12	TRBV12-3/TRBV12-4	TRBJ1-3	ASSLGHSGNTIY
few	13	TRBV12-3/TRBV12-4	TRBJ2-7	ASSTSGGKAYEQY
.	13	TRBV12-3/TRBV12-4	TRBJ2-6	ASSEQGSGANVLT
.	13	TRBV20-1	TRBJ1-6	SARAWMLGNSPLH
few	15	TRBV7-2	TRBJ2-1	ASSLAASGGSYNEQF
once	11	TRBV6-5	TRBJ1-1	ASSYWGATEAF